These T cell receptor beta chains were read from a single sample in a study of cytomegalovirus exposure and HLA in healthy donors. Repertoires were generated with immunoSEQ multiplex PCR, while TCRdb's copy carries only in-frame clones and drops some. The profile shows approximately 73,000 clones, approximately 95% of them singletons. Material for sequencing was PBMCs. The receptors come from a man between 18 and 29 years old in good health and CMV-seronegative. The CDR3 runs from the conserved cysteine through the conserved F or W. Each record gives: J gene, D gene, clone size, V gene, CDR3 DNA, CDR3 protein. D genes are given only for firm matches. The size field is filled for only some rows; it gives once, few, many or a size class.

>TRBJ1-1|NA|NA|TRBV6-5
TGTGCCAGCAGGCGGACAGCAAACACTGAAGCTTTCTTT
CASRRTANTEAFF
>TRBJ2-1|TRBD2|NA|TRBV18
TGTGCCAGCTCACCACGGGGACTAGCGGGGACTGAGCAGTTCTTC
CASSPRGLAGTEQFF
>TRBJ1-1|NA|NA|TRBV2
TGTGCCAGCAGGGGAGGTACTGAAGCTTTCTTT
CASRGGTEAFF
>TRBJ2-3|TRBD1|NA|TRBV18
TGTGCCAGCTCACCCGGACAGGGGAGGGCAGATACGCAGTATTTT
CASSPGQGRADTQYF
>TRBJ1-1|NA|NA|TRBV2
TGTGCCAGCAGTGTGATAGAAGAGACAGAAGCTTTCTTT
CASSVIEETEAFF
>TRBJ2-2|TRBD1|NA|TRBV2
TGTGCCAGCATCATGTCCGGGACAGGGTTCACCGGGGAGCTGTTTTTT
CASIMSGTGFTGELFF
>TRBJ2-7|TRBD1|NA|TRBV7-6
TGTGCCAGCAGCTCTGACAGGGATCACGAGCAGTACTTC
CASSSDRDHEQYF
>TRBJ1-1|NA|NA|TRBV7-8
TGTGCCAGCACTTCCATGACTAACACTGAAGCTTTCTTT
CASTSMTNTEAFF
>TRBJ2-7|NA|few|TRBV19
TGTGCCAGTACCCCTGGAGGGAGACCCTACGAGCAGTACTTC
CASTPGGRPYEQYF
>TRBJ2-7|NA|NA|TRBV5-5
TGTGCCAGCAGCTTGGCAGGGGCCGACTCCTACGAGCAGTACTTC
CASSLAGADSYEQYF
>TRBJ1-1|NA|NA|TRBV5-4
TGTGCCAGCAGCAAGGACAGTATGAACACTGAAGCTTTCTTT
CASSKDSMNTEAFF
>TRBJ1-4|TRBD1|NA|TRBV19
TGTGCCAGCCTCAACCGAGGACAGGGTAATGAAAAACTGTTTTTT
CASLNRGQGNEKLFF
>TRBJ1-1|NA|NA|TRBV29-1
TGCAGCGTCCGGATGGTGGGGGGGACTGAAGCTTTCTTT
CSVRMVGGTEAFF
>TRBJ2-2|NA|few|TRBV2
TGTGCCAGCAGTTCGGTTCACCCGAACACCGGGGAGCTGTTTTTT
CASSSVHPNTGELFF
>TRBJ2-1|TRBD2|NA|TRBV4-3
TGCGCCAGCAGCCAGGGGACTAGCGCGGGCAATGAGCAGTTCTTC
CASSQGTSAGNEQFF
>TRBJ2-5|TRBD2|NA|TRBV9
TGTGCCAGCACCCCGGGGCTAGCGGGGGCTAAAGAGACCCAGTACTTC
CASTPGLAGAKETQYF
>TRBJ1-1|NA|NA|TRBV12-5
TGTGCTAGTGGTTTGGCTGACACTGAAGCTTTCTTT
CASGLADTEAFF
>TRBJ2-5|TRBD1|once|TRBV4-2
TGTGCCAGCAGCCAAGAGACAGGGGGAAGGGAGACCCAGTACTTC
CASSQETGGRETQYF
>TRBJ1-1|NA|NA|TRBV27
TGTGCCAGCAGTTTGGGGGGAGGCACTGAAGCTTTCTTT
CASSLGGGTEAFF
>TRBJ2-3|NA|NA|TRBV7-9
TGTGCCAGCAGCACTAGCGTGGGGGGCGGGGATACGCAGTATTTT
CASSTSVGGGDTQYF
>TRBJ1-2|NA|NA|TRBV5-1
TGCGCCAGCAGCTTGGACAGTAACTATGGCTACACCTTC
CASSLDSNYGYTF